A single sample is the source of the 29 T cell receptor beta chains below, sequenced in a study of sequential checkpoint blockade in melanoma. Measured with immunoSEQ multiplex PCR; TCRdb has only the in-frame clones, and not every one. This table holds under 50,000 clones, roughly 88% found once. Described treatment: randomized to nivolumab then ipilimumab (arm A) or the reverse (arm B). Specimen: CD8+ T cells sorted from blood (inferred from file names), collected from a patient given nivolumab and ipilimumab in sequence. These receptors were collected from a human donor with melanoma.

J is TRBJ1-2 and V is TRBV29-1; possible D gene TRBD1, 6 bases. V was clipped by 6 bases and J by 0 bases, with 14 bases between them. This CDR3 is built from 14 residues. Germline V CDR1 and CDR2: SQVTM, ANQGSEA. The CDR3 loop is CSVVGGYTNYGYTF. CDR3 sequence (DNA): TGCAGCGTCGTTGGGGGCTACACTAACTATGGCTACACCTTC.

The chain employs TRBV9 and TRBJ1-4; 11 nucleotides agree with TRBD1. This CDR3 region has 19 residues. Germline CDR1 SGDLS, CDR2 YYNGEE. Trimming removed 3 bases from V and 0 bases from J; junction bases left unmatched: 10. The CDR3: CASSARRTGGFSTNEKLFF. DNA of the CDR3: TGTGCCAGCAGCGCAAGGCGGACAGGGGGCTTTTCAACTAATGAAAAACTGTTTTTT.

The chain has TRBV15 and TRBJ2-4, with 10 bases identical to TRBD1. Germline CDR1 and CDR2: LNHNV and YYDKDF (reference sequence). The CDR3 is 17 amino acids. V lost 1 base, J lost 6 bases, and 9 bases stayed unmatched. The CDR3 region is CATSRGRQGAPGNIQYF. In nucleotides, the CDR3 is TGTGCCACCAGCAGAGGCCGACAGGGGGCTCCTGGAAACATTCAGTACTTC.

CDR3 nucleotides: TGTGCCAGCAGTTACGGGTGGGGGCCCTACGAGCAGTACTTC. Translating gives CASSYGWGPYEQYF. The J gene is TRBJ2-7, the V gene TRBV6-5, with a tentative D call TRBD1 (6 bases). CDR3 length: 14 residues. Looked up from germline, CDR1 is MNHEY and CDR2 is SVGAGI. Trimming pared 2 bases from V and 2 bases from J, leaving 10 bases between.

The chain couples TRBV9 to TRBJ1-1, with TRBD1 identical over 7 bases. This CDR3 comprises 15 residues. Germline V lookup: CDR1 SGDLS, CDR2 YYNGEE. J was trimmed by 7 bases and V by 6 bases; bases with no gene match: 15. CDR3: CASTRLMDRTNEAFF. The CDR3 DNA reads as TGTGCCAGCACCAGATTAATGGACAGGACCAATGAAGCTTTCTTT.

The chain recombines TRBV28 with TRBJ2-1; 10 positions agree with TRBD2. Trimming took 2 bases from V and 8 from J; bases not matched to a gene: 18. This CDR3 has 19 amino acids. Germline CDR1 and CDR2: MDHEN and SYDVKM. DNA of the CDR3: TGTGCCAGCAGTTTACCCAGACTTAGTCCAGCGGGAGGGCCTGATGAGCAGTTCTTC. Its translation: CASSLPRLSPAGGPDEQFF.

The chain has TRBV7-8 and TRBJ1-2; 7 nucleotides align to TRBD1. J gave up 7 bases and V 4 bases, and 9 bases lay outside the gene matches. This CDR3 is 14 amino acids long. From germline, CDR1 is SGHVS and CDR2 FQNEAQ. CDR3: CASSWAGGSSGYTF. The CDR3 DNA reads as TGTGCCAGCAGCTGGGCAGGGGGTTCTAGTGGCTACACCTTC.

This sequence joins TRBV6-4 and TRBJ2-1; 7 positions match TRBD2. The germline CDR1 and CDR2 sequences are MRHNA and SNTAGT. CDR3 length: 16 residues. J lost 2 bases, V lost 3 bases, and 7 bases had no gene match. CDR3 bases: TGTGCCAGCAGTGATTCTTCCCGGGGGGCCTACAATGAGCAGTTCTTC. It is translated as CASSDSSRGAYNEQFF.

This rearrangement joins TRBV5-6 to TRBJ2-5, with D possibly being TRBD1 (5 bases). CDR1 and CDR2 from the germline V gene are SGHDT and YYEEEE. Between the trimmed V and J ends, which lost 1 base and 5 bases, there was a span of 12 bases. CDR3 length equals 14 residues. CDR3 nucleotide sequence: TGTGCCAGCAGCTTGTCGTACAGGCTTGAGACCCAGTACTTC. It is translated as CASSLSYRLETQYF.

The CDR3 spells CASSLGRFSGNTIYF. In nucleotides, the CDR3 is TGTGCCAGCAGCTTAGGTCGGTTCTCTGGAAACACCATATATTTT. The chain carries TRBV11-3 and TRBJ1-3; D is uncertain. The CDR3 contains 15 residues. Per germline, CDR1 SGHNT and CDR2 YENEEA. The germline V and J ends were trimmed by 1 base and 0 bases, with 7 bases remaining between them.

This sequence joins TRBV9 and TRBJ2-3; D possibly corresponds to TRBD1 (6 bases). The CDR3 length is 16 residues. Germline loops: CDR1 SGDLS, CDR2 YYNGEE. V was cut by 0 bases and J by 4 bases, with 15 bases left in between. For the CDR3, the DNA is TGTGCCAGCAGCGTAGCTTCAGGGGAAGGTTCAGATACGCAGTATTTT. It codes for CASSVASGEGSDTQYF.

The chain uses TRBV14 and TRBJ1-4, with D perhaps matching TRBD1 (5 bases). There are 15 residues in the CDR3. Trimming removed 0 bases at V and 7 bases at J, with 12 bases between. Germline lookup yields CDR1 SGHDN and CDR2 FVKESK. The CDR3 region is CASSQDWRDAEKLFF. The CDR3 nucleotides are TGTGCCAGCAGCCAAGATTGGAGGGACGCTGAAAAACTGTTTTTT.

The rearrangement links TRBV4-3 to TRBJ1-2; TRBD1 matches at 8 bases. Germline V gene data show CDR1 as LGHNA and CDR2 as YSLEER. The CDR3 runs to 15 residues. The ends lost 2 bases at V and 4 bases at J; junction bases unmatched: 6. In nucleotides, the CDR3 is TGCGCCAGCAGCCAACCCGGGGACAGGACCTATGGCTACACCTTC. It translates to CASSQPGDRTYGYTF.

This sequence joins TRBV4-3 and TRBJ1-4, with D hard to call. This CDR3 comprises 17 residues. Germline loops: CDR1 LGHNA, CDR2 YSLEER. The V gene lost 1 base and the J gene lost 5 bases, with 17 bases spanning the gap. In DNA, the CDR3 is TGCGCCAGCAGCCAAGTACTGCCCAGGTCTCCGAATGAAAAACTGTTTTTT. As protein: CASSQVLPRSPNEKLFF.

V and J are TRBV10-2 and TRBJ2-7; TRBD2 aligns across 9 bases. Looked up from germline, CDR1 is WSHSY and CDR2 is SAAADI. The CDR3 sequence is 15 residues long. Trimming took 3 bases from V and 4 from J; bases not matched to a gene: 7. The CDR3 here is CASSDLAGSRYEQYF. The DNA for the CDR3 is TGCGCCAGCAGTGATCTAGCGGGATCACGGTACGAGCAGTACTTC.

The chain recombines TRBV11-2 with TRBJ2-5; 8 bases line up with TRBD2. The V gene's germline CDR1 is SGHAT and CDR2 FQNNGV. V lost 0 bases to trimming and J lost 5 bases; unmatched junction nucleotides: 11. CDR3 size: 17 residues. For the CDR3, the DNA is TGTGCCAGCAGCTTAGAAGGGGGAGCGGGAGATTATGAGACCCAGTACTTC. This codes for CASSLEGGAGDYETQYF.

In nucleotides, the CDR3 is TGCGCCAGCAGCACTATAACAGGGTTCTACAATGAGCAGTTCTTC. Translation: CASSTITGFYNEQFF. J is TRBJ2-1 and V is TRBV5-1; TRBD1 is a possible D gene (6 bases). There are 15 residues in the CDR3. Deletions cut 4 bases from V and 3 bases from J, with 14 bases between. Germline V lookup: CDR1 SGHRS, CDR2 YFSETQ.

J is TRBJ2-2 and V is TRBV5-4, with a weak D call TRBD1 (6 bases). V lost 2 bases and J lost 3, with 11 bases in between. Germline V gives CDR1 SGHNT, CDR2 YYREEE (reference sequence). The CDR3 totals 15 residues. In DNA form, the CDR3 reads TGTGCCAGCAGCTTAGGGCAGGGGTACACCGGGGAGCTGTTTTTT. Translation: CASSLGQGYTGELFF. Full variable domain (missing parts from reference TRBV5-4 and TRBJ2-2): ETGVTQSPTHLIKTRGQQVTLRCSSQSGHNTVSWYQQALGQGPQFIFQYYREEENGRGNFPPRFSGLQFPNYSSELNVNALELDDSALYLCASSLGQGYTGELFFGEGSRLTVL.

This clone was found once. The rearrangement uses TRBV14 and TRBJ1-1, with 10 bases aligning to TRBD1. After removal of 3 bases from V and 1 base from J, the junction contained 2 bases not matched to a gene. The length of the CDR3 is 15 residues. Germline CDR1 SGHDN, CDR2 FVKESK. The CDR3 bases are TGTGCCAGCAGCCATCGACAGGGGGCGAACACTGAAGCTTTCTTT. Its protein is CASSHRQGANTEAFF.

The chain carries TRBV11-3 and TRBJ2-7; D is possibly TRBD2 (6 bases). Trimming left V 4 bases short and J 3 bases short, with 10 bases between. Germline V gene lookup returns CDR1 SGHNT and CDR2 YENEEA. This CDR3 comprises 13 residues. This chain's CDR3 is CASSSGLSYEQYV. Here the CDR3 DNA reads TGTGCCAGCAGCTCGGGACTTAGCTACGAGCAGTACGTC.

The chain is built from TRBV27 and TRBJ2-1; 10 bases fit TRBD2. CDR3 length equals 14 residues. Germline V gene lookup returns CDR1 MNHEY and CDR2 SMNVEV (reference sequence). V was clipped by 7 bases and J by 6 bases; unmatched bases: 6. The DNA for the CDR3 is TGTGCCAGCACCTTACTAGCGGGAATCAATGAGCAGTTCTTC. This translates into CASTLLAGINEQFF.

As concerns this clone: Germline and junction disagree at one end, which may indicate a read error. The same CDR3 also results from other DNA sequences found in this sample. DNA for the CDR3: TGTGCCAGCAGCTTGGCCCGGGGGACGTCCGCTGAAGCCTTCTTT. Translation: CASSLARGTSAEAFF. V gene TRBV5-4 combines with J gene TRBJ1-1; D is perhaps TRBD1 (5 bases). In germline, CDR1 is SGHNT, CDR2 YYREEE (reference sequence). The CDR3 totals 15 residues.

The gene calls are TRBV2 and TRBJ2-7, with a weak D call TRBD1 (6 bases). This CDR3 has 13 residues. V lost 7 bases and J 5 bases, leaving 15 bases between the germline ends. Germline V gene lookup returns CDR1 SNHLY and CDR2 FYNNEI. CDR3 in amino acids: CASITGYFHEQYV. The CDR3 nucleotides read TGTGCCAGCATCACAGGGTATTTCCACGAGCAGTACGTC.

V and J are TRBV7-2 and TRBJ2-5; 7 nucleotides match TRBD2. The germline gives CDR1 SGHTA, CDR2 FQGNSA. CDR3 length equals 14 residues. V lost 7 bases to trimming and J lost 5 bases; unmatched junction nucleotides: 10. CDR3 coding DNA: TGTGCCAGCACCCTAGCGGAGAGATCGGAGACCCAGTACTTC. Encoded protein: CASTLAERSETQYF.

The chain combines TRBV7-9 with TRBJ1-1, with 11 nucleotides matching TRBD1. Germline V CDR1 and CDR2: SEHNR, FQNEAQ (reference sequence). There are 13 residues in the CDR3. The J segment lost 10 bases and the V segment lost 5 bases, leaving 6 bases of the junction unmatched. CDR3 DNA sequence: TGTGCCAGCAGCACGGGACAGGGGGAGGCAGCTTTCTTT. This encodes CASSTGQGEAAFF.

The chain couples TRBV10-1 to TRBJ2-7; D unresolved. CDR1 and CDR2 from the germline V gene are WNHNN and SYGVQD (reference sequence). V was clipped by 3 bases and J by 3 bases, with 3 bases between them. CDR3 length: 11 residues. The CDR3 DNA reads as TGCGCCAGCAGTGACAACTACGAGCAGTACTTC. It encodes CASSDNYEQYF.

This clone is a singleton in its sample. As DNA, the CDR3 is TGTGCCAGCAGCCCCGGACCGGGAAAGGAGCAGTACTTC. This gives the protein CASSPGPGKEQYF. This sequence joins TRBV7-8 and TRBJ2-7; tentative D call: TRBD2 (5 bases). This CDR3 is built from 13 residues. CDR1 and CDR2 (germline): SGHVS, FQNEAQ. V shed 5 bases and J shed 7 bases, with 15 bases lying between them. Together with reference TRBV7-8 and TRBJ2-7, the CDR3 gives the full variable domain: GAGVSQSPRYKVAKRGQDVALRCDPISGHVSLFWYQQALGQGPEFLTYFQNEAQLDKSGLPSDRFFAERPEGSVSTLKIQRTQQEDSAVYLCASSPGPGKEQYFGPGTRLTVT.

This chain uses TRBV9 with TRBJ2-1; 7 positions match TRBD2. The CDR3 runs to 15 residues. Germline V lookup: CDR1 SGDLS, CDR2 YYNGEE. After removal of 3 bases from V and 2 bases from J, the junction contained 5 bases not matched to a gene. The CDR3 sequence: CASSEAGATYNEQFF. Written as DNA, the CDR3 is TGTGCCAGCAGCGAGGCGGGAGCGACCTACAATGAGCAGTTCTTC.

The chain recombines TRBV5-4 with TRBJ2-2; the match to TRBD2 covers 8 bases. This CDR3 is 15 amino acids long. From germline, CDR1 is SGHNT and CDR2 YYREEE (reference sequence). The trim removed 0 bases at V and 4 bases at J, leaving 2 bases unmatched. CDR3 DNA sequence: TGTGCCAGCAGCTTGGGAGCGGGAGTCACCGGGGAGCTGTTTTTT. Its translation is CASSLGAGVTGELFF.